A single sample is the source of the 17 T cell receptor beta chains below, sequenced in a study of glioma-infiltrating T cells. TCR alpha and beta CDR3 regions were amplified from RNA using iRepertoire nested multiplex PCR. Via MiXCR, TCRdb re-called the multiplex PCR reads, giving one row per CDR3 protein. Of around 350,000 distinct CDR3 sequences in the sample, 35% to 45% were seen once. What was sequenced was glioma tissue, nonneoplastic brain tissue, or PBMCs (not recorded which). These receptors came from a human donor with low-grade glioma or glioblastoma, undergoing nonglioma brain surgery, or in good health (not recorded which).

Of note for this clonotype: This may be a read error: a much more frequent sequence differs by one nucleotide. V gene TRBV27 combines with J gene TRBJ1-5; D remains ambiguous. Germline lookup yields CDR1 MNHEY and CDR2 SMNVEV (reference sequence). The V end lost 5 bases, the J end lost 5 bases, and 19 bases lay between the germline ends. This CDR3 comprises 16 residues. CDR3 sequence: CASSPPREGIDQPQHF. CDR3 nucleotides: TGTGCCAGCAGTCCCCCTCGAGAAGGGATCGATCAGCCCCAGCATTTT.

This clonotype appeared a few times. The rearrangement links TRBV4-2 to TRBJ1-5; a weak D match, TRBD1 (5 bases). From germline, CDR1 is LGHNA and CDR2 YNFKEQ. This CDR3 contains 16 residues. The germline V and J ends were trimmed by 3 bases and 4 bases, with 16 bases remaining between them. The CDR3 DNA sequence: TGTGCCAGCAGCCAGGTCCTGGGGACGGAAAATCAGCCCCAGCATTTT. Encoded protein: CASSQVLGTENQPQHF.

The chain employs TRBV20-1 and TRBJ1-4, with D perhaps matching TRBD1 (5 bases). Germline CDR1 and CDR2: DFQATT and SNEGSKA (reference sequence). Trimming cost V 0 bases and J 7 bases, with 15 bases left between them. This CDR3 spans 15 amino acids. The CDR3 DNA reads as TGCAGTGCTAGAGATATCACAGGCCACGGTGAAAAACTGTTTTTT. Its translation: CSARDITGHGEKLFF.

A word on this clonotype: An end of the junction differs from the germline gene, which may be a read error. CDR3 sequence reads: CASSASDRVGRRMNTKAFF. The CDR3 region has the DNA TGTGCCAGCAGCGCGAGCGACAGGGTGGGGAGGAGGATGAACACTAAAGCTTTCTTT. This sequence joins TRBV7-9 and TRBJ1-1; 7 positions match TRBD1. CDR3 length: 19 residues. The germline gives CDR1 SEHNR, CDR2 FQNEAQ (reference sequence). Variable domain in full (rest from reference TRBV7-9 and TRBJ1-1): DTGVSQNPRHKITKRGQNVTFRCDPISEHNRLYWYRQTLGQGPEFLTYFQNEAQLEKSRLLSDRFSAERPKGSFSTLEIQRTEQGDSAMYLCASSASDRVGRRMNTKAFFGQGTRLTVV.

This clonotype was seen a handful of times. In DNA, the CDR3 is TGTGCCAGCAGACCGGAGGGGGGCTTGCAAGAGACCCAGTACTTC. Residues: CASRPEGGLQETQYF. The V call is TRBV12-3 or TRBV12-4, the J call TRBJ2-5; perhaps D is TRBD1 or TRBD2 (6 bases each). With 6 bases removed from V and 2 bases from J, the gap between germline ends came to 16 bases. This CDR3 has 15 amino acids.

For this clonotype: This may arise from a read error, as a much more abundant clone is one base away. The V and J genes are TRBV7-2 and TRBJ2-5; TRBD1 matches at 7 bases. There are 14 residues in the CDR3. The germline V gene has CDR1 SGHTA and CDR2 FQGNSA. CDR3 DNA: TGTGACAGCAGCAAGGACAGGTACCAAGAGACCCAGTACTTC. Translation: CDSSKDRYQETQYF.

This clonotype was observed a handful of times. The chain combines TRBV7-2 with TRBJ1-6; a weak D match, TRBD1 (5 bases). This CDR3 has 14 residues. Trimming pared 8 bases from V and 0 bases from J, leaving 8 bases between. Looked up from germline, CDR1 is SGHTA and CDR2 is FQGNSA. CDR3 DNA: TGTGCCAGCGGGGCGAGCTCCTATAATTCACCCCTCCACTTT. This gives the protein CASGASSYNSPLHF.

This clonotype appeared a single time. The chain couples TRBV2 to TRBJ1-6; D is ambiguous. The CDR3 has 13 amino acids. Germline V gene sequence: CDR1 SNHLY, CDR2 FYNNEI. The germline V and J ends were trimmed by 3 bases and 9 bases, with 9 bases remaining between them. The CDR3: CASSEESVSPLHF. CDR3 coding DNA: TGTGCCAGCAGTGAGGAATCGGTTTCACCCCTCCACTTT.

In regard to this clonotype: A much larger clone differs from this one at a single base, so this may be a read error. This chain joins TRBV19 and TRBJ2-1; D not certain. The CDR3 is 15 amino acids. Germline V gene lookup returns CDR1 LNHDA and CDR2 SQIVND (reference sequence). For the CDR3, the DNA is TGTGCCAGTAGTATGAATATCAACTCCGACAATGAGCAGTTCTTC. This encodes CASSMNINSDNEQFF. The full variable domain, rest sourced from reference TRBV19 and TRBJ2-1, is DGGITQSPKYLFRKEGQNVTLSCEQNLNHDAMYWYRQDPGQGLRLIYYSQIVNDFQKGDIAEGYSVSREKKESFPLTVTSAQKNPTAFYLCASSMNINSDNEQFFGPGTRLTVL.

Worth noting for this clonotype: At one boundary the junction diverges from the germline segment, which might be a read error. The chain uses TRBV27 and TRBJ1-3; D is undetermined. The CDR3 is made up of 13 amino acids. Germline values: CDR1 MNHEY, CDR2 SMNVEV (reference sequence). CDR3 loop: CAGSKRFGNTIYF. The CDR3 DNA reads TGTGCCGGCAGCAAACGATTTGGAAACACCATATATTTT.

This clonotype has at least ten counts. The V call is TRBV4-1, the J call TRBJ1-1; perhaps TRBD1 as D (5 bases). Germline V gives CDR1 MGHRA, CDR2 YSYEKL. This CDR3 has 15 residues. Trimming left V 0 bases short and J 0 bases short, with 8 bases between. The CDR3 region has the DNA TGCGCCAGCAGCCAAGATCCAGGGATGAACACTGAAGCTTTCTTT. Amino acid sequence: CASSQDPGMNTEAFF.

The chain recombines TRBV7-9 with TRBJ2-3; a possible D gene is TRBD1 (5 bases). V was cut by 3 bases and J by 4 bases, with 14 bases left in between. CDR1 and CDR2 (germline): SEHNR, FQNEAQ (reference sequence). The CDR3 totals 15 residues. The CDR3 nucleotides are TGTGCCAGCAGCTTCAACAGGATACGCGCAGATACGCAGTATTTT. It encodes CASSFNRIRADTQYF.

V gene TRBV2 combines with J gene TRBJ2-1; D is unclear. Trimming shortened V by 5 bases and J by 3 bases, and 8 bases separated the two germline ends. Germline V gives CDR1 SNHLY, CDR2 FYNNEI. This CDR3 has 13 amino acids. CDR3 bases: TGTGCCAGCAGTCGAGAAGACTACAATGAGCAGTTCTTC. This encodes CASSREDYNEQFF.

The V and J genes are TRBV7-2 and TRBJ1-5; no firm D call. The V end was cut by 6 bases, the J end by 3 bases, with 6 bases between. This CDR3 is 12 amino acids long. Looked up from germline, CDR1 is SGHTA and CDR2 is FQGNSA. The CDR3 is CASRAFNQPQHF. The CDR3 nucleotides read TGTGCCAGCAGAGCCTTCAATCAGCCCCAGCATTTT.

Of note for this clonotype: A read error is possible here, since a much larger clone lies one base away. Since no conserved phenylalanine or tryptophan closes the CDR3, a read error is the likely cause. The rearrangement joins TRBV7-9 to TRBJ2-1, with a tentative D call TRBD1 (6 bases). The CDR3 length is 13 residues. Trimming stripped 4 bases from V and 8 bases from J, with 12 bases between. Germline lookup yields CDR1 SEHNR and CDR2 FQNEAQ (reference sequence). CDR3 loop: CASSWGPGDEQFS. For the CDR3, the DNA is TGTGCCAGCAGCTGGGGCCCAGGGGATGAGCAGTTCTCC.

The V and J genes are TRBV7-6 and TRBJ2-3; D tentatively reads TRBD1 or TRBD2 (5 bases each). The V gene lost 2 bases and the J gene lost 4 bases, with 19 bases spanning the gap. Germline assignment: CDR1 SGHVS and CDR2 FNYEAQ. The CDR3 loop spans 17 amino acids. This chain's CDR3 is CASSLMRGLARADTQYF. The CDR3 DNA reads as TGTGCCAGCAGCTTAATGAGGGGTCTCGCACGGGCAGATACGCAGTATTTT.

This clonotype has only a few counts. The V call is TRBV6-2 or TRBV6-3, the J call TRBJ2-1; 9 bases are a match to TRBD2. Trimming removed 5 bases from V and 10 bases from J; junction bases left unmatched: 6. The CDR3 length is 13 residues. The germline gives CDR1 MNHEY, CDR2 SVGEGT. The CDR3 loop reads CASSHLAGLEQFF. CDR3 DNA sequence: TGTGCCAGCAGTCATCTAGCGGGATTAGAGCAGTTCTTC.